Presented here are 23 T cell receptor beta chains from one specimen sequenced in a study of sequential checkpoint blockade in melanoma. Treatment indicated: randomized to nivolumab then ipilimumab (arm A) or the reverse (arm B). The repertoire was sequenced with immunoSEQ multiplex PCR; TCRdb's copy has only in-frame clones and lacks some. The sample includes some 20,000 clones, about four fifths of them seen just once. The sequences come from CD8+ T cells sorted from blood (inferred from file names), collected from a patient given nivolumab and ipilimumab in sequence. The receptors derive from a human donor with melanoma.

The chain is built from TRBV15 and TRBJ1-1; D unclear. This CDR3 is 15 amino acids long. From germline, CDR1 is LNHNV and CDR2 YYDKDF (reference sequence). Trimming pared 0 bases from V and 2 bases from J, leaving 10 bases between. Here the CDR3 reads CATSRDRQRNTEAFF. CDR3 bases: TGTGCCACCAGCAGAGATCGGCAGCGAAACACTGAAGCTTTCTTT.

This clone was picked up a small number of times. This chain connects TRBV27 to TRBJ1-1, with 7 nucleotides matching TRBD1. Germline V CDR1 and CDR2: MNHEY, SMNVEV (reference sequence). The CDR3 loop spans 16 amino acids. V was pared by 2 bases and J by 3 bases, with 9 bases of the junction left unmatched. This CDR3 is CASSLLTGEEDTEAFF. Written as DNA, the CDR3 is TGTGCCAGCAGTTTACTAACAGGGGAAGAGGACACTGAAGCTTTCTTT.

The rearrangement links TRBV5-1 to TRBJ2-1; D unclear. Germline assignment: CDR1 SGHRS and CDR2 YFSETQ. Trimming left V 3 bases short and J 8 bases short, with 12 bases between. The CDR3 is 13 residues long. For the CDR3, the DNA is TGCGCCAGCAGCTCCGACAAGGTCGATGAGCAGTTCTTC. Protein sequence: CASSSDKVDEQFF.

The chain carries TRBV27 and TRBJ1-2; tentatively, D is TRBD1 (5 bases). Trimming removed 3 bases from V and 7 bases from J, with 12 bases in between. Germline CDR1 MNHEY, CDR2 SMNVEV (reference sequence). CDR3 length equals 13 residues. Here the CDR3 reads CASSLLGGSGYTF. DNA for the CDR3: TGTGCCAGCAGTTTGTTGGGGGGATCTGGCTACACCTTC.

This clone was counted only a few times. The genes are TRBV5-1 and TRBJ1-2, with 9 bases lining up with TRBD1. The V and J ends lost 4 bases and 7 bases, in that order; junction bases with no gene match: 11. The V gene's germline CDR1 is SGHRS and CDR2 YFSETQ. The CDR3 extends over 15 amino acids. This CDR3 is CASSPTGGGFRGYTF. For the CDR3, the DNA is TGCGCCAGCAGCCCAACAGGGGGCGGATTTCGTGGCTACACCTTC.

The V call is TRBV5-1, the J call TRBJ1-2, with no clear D. Germline V lookup: CDR1 SGHRS, CDR2 YFSETQ. This CDR3 has 15 residues. Trimming pared 0 bases from V and 3 bases from J, leaving 12 bases between. The CDR3 protein is CASSLERVLDYGYTF. CDR3 bases: TGCGCCAGCAGCTTGGAACGGGTATTGGACTATGGCTACACCTTC.

The V gene is TRBV7-6, the J gene TRBJ1-1; 8 bases match TRBD1. With V trimmed by 3 bases and J by 7 bases, 4 bases remained unmatched. The CDR3 runs 13 residues. Germline CDR1 is SGHVS and CDR2 is FNYEAQ. DNA of the CDR3: TGTGCCAGCAGCTTTGGACAGGGTGTTGAAGCTTTCTTT. It translates to CASSFGQGVEAFF.

The V and J genes are TRBV7-9 and TRBJ2-7, with 8 bases matching TRBD2. Trimming removed 2 bases from V and 6 bases from J; junction bases left unmatched: 6. CDR3 length: 14 amino acids. Germline V gene data show CDR1 as SEHNR and CDR2 as FQNEAQ (reference sequence). The CDR3 DNA reads as TGTGCCAGCAGCTTACGGAGCGGGGGTCCCGAGCAGTACTTC. This gives the protein CASSLRSGGPEQYF.

This chain joins TRBV11-2 and TRBJ2-7, with TRBD2 as a possible D gene (6 bases). With 5 bases removed from V and 5 bases from J, the gap between germline ends came to 13 bases. This CDR3 is built from 13 residues. CDR1 SGHAT and CDR2 FQNNGV come from the germline V gene. This CDR3 reads CASSVFGRNEQYF. The CDR3 DNA reads TGTGCCAGCAGCGTCTTCGGGAGAAACGAGCAGTACTTC.

This clone appeared a few times. The J gene is TRBJ1-2, the V gene TRBV30, with D possibly TRBD1 on 5 matching bases. Germline CDR1 and CDR2: GTSNPN and SVGIG (reference sequence). V gave up 3 bases and J gave up 0 bases, with 8 bases separating them. The CDR3 totals 13 residues. The CDR3 DNA reads TGTGCCTGGAGCGGGACTACTAACTATGGCTACACCTTC. Its protein is CAWSGTTNYGYTF.

J is TRBJ1-4 and V is TRBV13; 8 bases fit TRBD1. The CDR3 extends over 15 amino acids. CDR1 is PRHDT, CDR2 FYEKMQ, per germline (reference sequence). The junction had 9 bases not matched to a gene; V was cut back by 5 bases and J by 7 bases. The CDR3 DNA reads as TGTGCCAGCAGCGAAGGGGGCAGGGGGCGTGAAAAACTGTTTTTT. Amino acid sequence: CASSEGGRGREKLFF.

The chain couples TRBV19 to TRBJ1-5, with a tentative D call TRBD1 (6 bases). The V and J ends lost 3 bases and 1 base respectively, with 13 bases between them. The CDR3 totals 16 residues. The germline V gene encodes CDR1 LNHDA and CDR2 SQIVND (reference sequence). The CDR3 region is CASSISPGASNQPQHF. CDR3 bases: TGTGCCAGTAGTATCAGTCCAGGGGCCAGCAATCAGCCCCAGCATTTT.

V gene TRBV28 combines with J gene TRBJ1-5, with D uncertain. Deletions cut 1 base from V and 4 bases from J, with 5 bases between. Per the germline V gene, CDR1 is MDHEN and CDR2 is SYDVKM. The CDR3 spans 13 residues. CDR3 sequence (DNA): TGTGCCAGCAGTTTATCGGTAAATCAGCCCCAGCATTTT. It is translated as CASSLSVNQPQHF.

The chain couples TRBV27 to TRBJ1-5; 9 nucleotides align to TRBD1. This CDR3 is built from 15 residues. The germline CDR1 and CDR2 sequences are MNHEY and SMNVEV (reference sequence). V lost 6 bases and J lost 5; bases outside the gene matches: 8. CDR3 in amino acids: CASRWTGASYQPQHF. The CDR3, as DNA: TGTGCCAGCAGATGGACAGGGGCCTCTTATCAGCCCCAGCATTTT.

This clone was detected many times. The chain couples TRBV7-9 to TRBJ2-7; TRBD1 is a possible D gene (6 bases). The CDR3 covers 12 residues. Germline V gives CDR1 SEHNR, CDR2 FQNEAQ (reference sequence). Trimming shortened V by 4 bases and J by 9 bases, and 13 bases separated the two germline ends. DNA of the CDR3: TGTGCCAGCAGCTCCGGGACATACTCGCAGTACTTC. Amino acids: CASSSGTYSQYF.

The genes are TRBV7-3 and TRBJ2-1; 7 nucleotides align to TRBD1. Trimming took 5 bases from V and 4 from J; bases not matched to a gene: 8. Germline V CDR1 and CDR2: SGHTA, FQGTGA. The CDR3 spans 15 residues. The CDR3 DNA reads as TGTGCCAGCAGCGACTGGACCAGGGGGTACAATGAGCAGTTCTTC. Its translation: CASSDWTRGYNEQFF.

The V and J genes are TRBV2 and TRBJ1-1; TRBD1 matches 10 bases. The CDR3 loop spans 14 amino acids. V lost 6 bases, J lost 7 bases, and 8 bases stayed unmatched. Germline loops: CDR1 SNHLY, CDR2 FYNNEI. DNA of the CDR3: TGTGCCAGCAGGCCGGGGACAGGGGACCTTGAAGCTTTCTTT. This sequence encodes CASRPGTGDLEAFF.

The chain joins TRBV28 to TRBJ1-5, with TRBD1 identical over 8 bases. Germline lookup yields CDR1 MDHEN and CDR2 SYDVKM. This CDR3 region has 13 residues. V dropped 7 bases and J dropped 3; count of bases not matched to a gene: 2. Written as DNA, the CDR3 is TGTGCCAGCAACAGGGGGTACAATCAGCCCCAGCATTTT. This translates into CASNRGYNQPQHF.

This clone came up a few times. DNA of the CDR3: TGTGCCAGCAGCTTAGCGCTTGGGGGGAGGGCTGAAGCTTTCTTT. Its translation is CASSLALGGRAEAFF. The gene calls are TRBV7-2 and TRBJ1-1, with D perhaps TRBD1 (5 bases). Germline V gives CDR1 SGHTA, CDR2 FQGNSA. V dropped 0 bases and J dropped 6 bases, with 14 bases sitting between them. The CDR3 is 15 amino acids.

This chain uses TRBV7-9 with TRBJ2-7; perhaps TRBD1 as D (8 bases). The V end lost 2 bases, the J end lost 0 bases, and 23 bases lay between the germline ends. CDR3 length: 19 amino acids. Per the germline V gene, CDR1 is SEHNR and CDR2 is FQNEAQ (reference sequence). The CDR3 sequence is CASSLIRGARQGNSYEQYF. Here the CDR3 DNA reads TGTGCCAGCAGCTTAATACGGGGGGCCAGACAGGGGAACTCCTACGAGCAGTACTTC.

The V and J genes are TRBV27 and TRBJ1-2, with 11 bases that match TRBD1. CDR1 and CDR2 (germline): MNHEY, SMNVEV (reference sequence). With 8 bases clipped from V and 3 bases from J, the junction kept 8 bases outside the gene matches. The CDR3 totals 15 residues. The CDR3 here is CASHAGTGGDYGYTF. For the CDR3, the DNA is TGTGCCAGCCACGCCGGGACAGGGGGGGACTATGGCTACACCTTC.

V gene TRBV27 combines with J gene TRBJ1-2; D is unclear. From germline, CDR1 is MNHEY and CDR2 SMNVEV (reference sequence). There are 13 residues in the CDR3. Trimming cost V 2 bases and J 8 bases, with 12 bases left between them. The CDR3 DNA sequence: TGTGCCAGCAGTTTAGTACTAATCGGAGGCTACACCTTC. It encodes CASSLVLIGGYTF.

The rearrangement links TRBV27 to TRBJ2-5; 11 bases map to TRBD2. The J call may be in error: the DNA end matches TRBJ2-7 better. This CDR3 has 16 residues. Looked up from germline, CDR1 is MNHEY and CDR2 is SMNVEV (reference sequence). In DNA form, the CDR3 reads TGTGCCAGCAGTCCCACAGGACTAGCGGGCCCCGGCGAGCAGTACTTC. Amino acids: CASSPTGLAGPGEQYF.